This T cell receptor beta chain was captured in a study of shared clonotypes between healthy human individuals. Study as a whole: The plates for each donor numbered three CD4 naive, three CD4 memory, two CD8 naive and one CD8 memory.

There are 16 residues in the CDR3. CDR1 is SQVTM, CDR2 ANQGSEA, per germline. V dropped 1 base and J dropped 2; count of bases not matched to a gene: 9. Selected positively for CCR7 and CD45RO-negative, naive CD8 cells excluded terminally differentiated effector memory CD45RA+ cells. Regarding the study as a whole: Donor scarcity curtailed the genetic and exposure-history diversity represented herein.

Turning to this clone: Its matching antigen is unknown.

Sorted subsets were amplified in replicate PCRs using 200 ng DNA, some 31,000 T cell genomes. Produced via immunoSEQ multiplex PCR; TCRdb's table is partial and in-frame only. There are 1.5 million to 2.5 million clones in the sample; about 95% occur only once, and 0.95% to 1.5% lies in the top ten. Sequencing was performed on naive CD8+ T cells sorted from blood. This receptor was identified in a man between 18 and 29 years old in good health. The gene calls are TRBV29-1 and TRBJ2-7; 9 nucleotides line up with TRBD1. The DNA of the CDR3 is TGCAGCGTTGAAGTTCTGCAGGACAGGGGAACCTACGAGCAGTACTTC. This translates into CSVEVLQDRGTYEQYF.